This T cell receptor beta chain comes out of a study of preoperative IRX-2 immunotherapy in early breast cancer. The CDR3 is 15 residues long. CDR1 and CDR2 (germline): SGHTA, FQGNSA. Trimming stripped 5 bases from V and 4 bases from J, with 18 bases between. Treatment: preoperative locoregional IRX-2 cytokine immunotherapy. Samples came from a phase Ib trial of preoperative locoregional IRX-2 cytokine immunotherapy. The protocol was immunoSEQ multiplex PCR, while the TCRdb copy is restricted to in-frame clones and leaves out a portion. Of 35,000 to 55,000 clones in the sample, about 95% were seen once.

The chain uses TRBV7-2 and TRBJ2-7; D may match TRBD1 or TRBD2 (6 bases each). This TCR was recovered from a human donor with breast cancer. Sequencing used tumor tissue, obtained after IRX-2 immunotherapy. For the CDR3, the DNA is TGTGCCAGCAGCCCCCGCGGAGGGGGGTATTACGAGCAGTACTTC. Translation gives CASSPRGGGYYEQYF.